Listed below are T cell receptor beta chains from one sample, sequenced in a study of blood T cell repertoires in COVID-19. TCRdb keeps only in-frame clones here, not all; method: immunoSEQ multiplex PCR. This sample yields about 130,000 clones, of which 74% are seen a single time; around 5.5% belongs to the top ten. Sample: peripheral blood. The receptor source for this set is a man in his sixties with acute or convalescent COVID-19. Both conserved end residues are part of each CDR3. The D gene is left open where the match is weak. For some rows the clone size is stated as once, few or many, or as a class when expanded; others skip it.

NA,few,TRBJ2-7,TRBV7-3,CASSQDKQYEQYF,TGTGCCAGCAGCCAGGACAAACAGTACGAGCAGTACTTC
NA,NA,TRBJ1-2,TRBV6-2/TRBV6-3,CASSYSGSGWLYGYTF,TGTGCCAGCAGTTACTCGGGGTCGGGATGGCTCTATGGCTACACCTTC
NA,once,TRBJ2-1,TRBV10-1,CASRQDSNNEQFF,TGCGCCAGCAGACAGGACAGCAACAATGAGCAGTTCTTC
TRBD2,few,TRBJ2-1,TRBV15,CATSAGTSGSNEQFF,TGTGCCACCAGCGCGGGGACTAGCGGGAGCAATGAGCAGTTCTTC
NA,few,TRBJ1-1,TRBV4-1,CASSQGGVYTEAFF,TGCGCCAGCAGCCAAGGGGGGGTATACACTGAAGCTTTCTTT
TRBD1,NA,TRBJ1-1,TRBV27,CASSPGTGGAGTEAFF,TGTGCCAGCAGTCCCGGGACAGGGGGCGCGGGCACTGAAGCTTTCTTT
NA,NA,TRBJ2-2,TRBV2,CASRGTYFANTGELFF,TGTGCCAGCAGGGGGACTTATTTCGCGAACACCGGGGAGCTGTTTTTT
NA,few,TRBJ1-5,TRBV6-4,CASSDLRWAFNSNQPQHF,TGTGCCAGCAGTGACCTCCGTTGGGCCTTTAATAGCAATCAGCCCCAGCATTTT
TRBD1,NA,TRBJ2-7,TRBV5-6,CASSTTGSYEQYF,TGTGCCAGCAGCACGACAGGGTCCTACGAGCAGTACTTC
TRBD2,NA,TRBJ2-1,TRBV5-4,CASSLAGLAGVFNEQFF,TGTGCCAGCAGCTTGGCCGGACTAGCGGGAGTGTTCAATGAGCAGTTCTTC
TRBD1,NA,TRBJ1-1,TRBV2,CASSDRVPSPGQVRGTEAFF,TGTGCCAGCAGTGACCGCGTCCCCAGCCCGGGACAGGTACGGGGGACTGAAGCTTTCTTT
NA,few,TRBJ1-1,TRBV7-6,CASSLFSRTVDMTTEAFF,TGTGCCAGCAGCTTATTCTCTAGGACAGTCGATATGACCACTGAAGCTTTCTTT
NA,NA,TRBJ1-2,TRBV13,CASSLAGGGYTF,TGTGCCAGCAGCTTAGCCGGGGGGGGCTACACCTTC
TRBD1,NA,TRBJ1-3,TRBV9,CASSVGQGLSGNTIYF,TGTGCCAGCAGCGTAGGACAGGGACTCTCTGGAAACACCATATATTTT
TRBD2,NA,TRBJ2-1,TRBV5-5,CATHRTGGGNEQFF,TGTGCCACCCATCGGACGGGGGGTGGTAATGAGCAGTTCTTC
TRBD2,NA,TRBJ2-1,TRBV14,CASSQVLTSGNEQFF,TGTGCCAGCAGCCAAGTGCTGACTAGCGGCAATGAGCAGTTCTTC
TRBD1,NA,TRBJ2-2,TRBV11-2,CASSLVRGQGRPGELFF,TGTGCCAGCAGCTTAGTCCGGGGACAGGGGAGGCCCGGGGAGCTGTTTTTT
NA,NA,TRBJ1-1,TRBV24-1,CATRDHRAKNTEAFF,TGTGCCACCAGAGACCACAGGGCGAAAAACACTGAAGCTTTCTTT
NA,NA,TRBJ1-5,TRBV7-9,CASSLGVGRGYNQPQHF,TGTGCCAGCAGCTTAGGAGTAGGACGCGGGTACAATCAGCCCCAGCATTTT
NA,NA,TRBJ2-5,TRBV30,CAWSVLNQETQYF,TGTGCCTGGAGTGTACTAAACCAAGAGACCCAGTACTTC
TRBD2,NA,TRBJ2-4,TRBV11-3,CASSPRREAGARIQYF,TGTGCCAGCAGCCCCCGTCGGGAGGCGGGAGCAAGAATTCAGTACTTC